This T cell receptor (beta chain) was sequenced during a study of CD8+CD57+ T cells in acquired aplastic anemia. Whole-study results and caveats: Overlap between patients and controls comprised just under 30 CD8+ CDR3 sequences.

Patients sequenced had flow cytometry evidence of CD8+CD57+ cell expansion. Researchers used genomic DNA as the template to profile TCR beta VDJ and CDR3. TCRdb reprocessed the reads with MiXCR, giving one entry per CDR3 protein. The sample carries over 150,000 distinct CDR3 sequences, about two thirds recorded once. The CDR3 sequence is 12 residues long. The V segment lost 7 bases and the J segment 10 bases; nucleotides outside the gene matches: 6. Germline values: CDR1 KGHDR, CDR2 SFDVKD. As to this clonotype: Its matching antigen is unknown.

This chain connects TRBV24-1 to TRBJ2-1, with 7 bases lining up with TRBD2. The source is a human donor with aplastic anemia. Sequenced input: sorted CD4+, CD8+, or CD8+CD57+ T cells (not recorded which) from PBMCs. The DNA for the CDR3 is TGTGCCACCAGGGGGAGGGGTTCCGAGCAGTTCTTC. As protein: CATRGRGSEQFF.